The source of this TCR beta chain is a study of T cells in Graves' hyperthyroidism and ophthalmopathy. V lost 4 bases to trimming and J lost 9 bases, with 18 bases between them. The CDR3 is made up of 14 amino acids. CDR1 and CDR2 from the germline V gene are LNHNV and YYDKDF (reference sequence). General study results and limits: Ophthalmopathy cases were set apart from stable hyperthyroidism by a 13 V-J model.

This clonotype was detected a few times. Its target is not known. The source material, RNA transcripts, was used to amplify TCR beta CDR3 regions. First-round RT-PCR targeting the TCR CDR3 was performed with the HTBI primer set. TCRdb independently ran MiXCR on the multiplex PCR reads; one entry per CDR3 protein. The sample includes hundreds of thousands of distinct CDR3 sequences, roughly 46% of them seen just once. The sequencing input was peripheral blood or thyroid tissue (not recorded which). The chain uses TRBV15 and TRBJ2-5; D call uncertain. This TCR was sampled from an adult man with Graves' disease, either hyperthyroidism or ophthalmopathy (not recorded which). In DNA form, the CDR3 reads TGTGCCACCAGCACTGGACGGTTCAATCAGCCCCAGTACTTC. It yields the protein CATSTGRFNQPQYF.